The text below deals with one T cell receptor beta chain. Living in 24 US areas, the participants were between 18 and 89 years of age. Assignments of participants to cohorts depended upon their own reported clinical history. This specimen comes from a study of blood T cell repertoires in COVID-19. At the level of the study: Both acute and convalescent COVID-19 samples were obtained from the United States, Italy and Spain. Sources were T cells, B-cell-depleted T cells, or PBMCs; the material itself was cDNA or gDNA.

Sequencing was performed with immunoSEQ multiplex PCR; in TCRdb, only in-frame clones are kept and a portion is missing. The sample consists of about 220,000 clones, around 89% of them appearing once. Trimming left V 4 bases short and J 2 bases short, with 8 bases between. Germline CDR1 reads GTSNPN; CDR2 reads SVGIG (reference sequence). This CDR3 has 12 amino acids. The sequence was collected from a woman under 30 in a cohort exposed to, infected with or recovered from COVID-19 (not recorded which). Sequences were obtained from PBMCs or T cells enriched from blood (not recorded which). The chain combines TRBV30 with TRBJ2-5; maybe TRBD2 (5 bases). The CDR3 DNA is TGTGCCTGGACGAGGGATCAAGAGACCCAGTACTTC. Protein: CAWTRDQETQYF.